What follows are 6 T cell receptor beta chains derived from one specimen sequenced in a study of shared clonotypes between healthy human individuals. Profiling relied on immunoSEQ multiplex PCR, and the TCRdb table lists in-frame clones only, not all of them. The data contain roughly 2,300,000 clones, under 95% of them singletons. Material: naive CD4+ T cells from PBMCs. Specified subset: CD45RA+ positively selected. These receptors were collected from a man younger than 35 in good health. Some clones in this sample may be carry-over from other donors' samples.

The chain uses TRBV6-6 and TRBJ1-1; D is undetermined. The CDR3 covers 13 residues. The V end lost 6 bases, the J end lost 6 bases, and 14 bases lay between the germline ends. Looked up from germline, CDR1 is MNHNY and CDR2 is SVGAGI (reference sequence). The CDR3 spells CASRPAVGAEAFF. In DNA form, the CDR3 reads TGTGCCAGCAGGCCAGCCGTTGGGGCTGAAGCTTTCTTT.

V and J are TRBV6-5 and TRBJ2-7; the match to TRBD2 covers 8 bases. The germline CDR1 and CDR2 sequences are MNHEY and SVGAGI. The CDR3 has 14 residues. V gave up 4 bases and J gave up 4 bases; unmatched junction bases: 6. CDR3 coding DNA: TGTGCCAGCAGTTCACGGGGGGGGTGGTACGAGCAGTACTTC. It translates to CASSSRGGWYEQYF.

The V call is TRBV18, the J call TRBJ2-3; tentative D call: TRBD1 (5 bases). With 10 bases removed from V and 0 bases from J, the gap between germline ends came to 17 bases. Germline V gives CDR1 KGHSH, CDR2 LQKENI. This CDR3 is built from 15 residues. Here the CDR3 DNA reads TGTGCCACCCCAAGGGGTGCCTCTAGCACAGATACGCAGTATTTT. Residues: CATPRGASSTDTQYF. Supplemented by reference TRBV18 and TRBJ2-3, the full variable domain reads NAGVMQNPRHLVRRRGQEARLRCSPMKGHSHVYWYRQLPEEGLKFMVYLQKENIIDESGMPKERFSAEFPKEGPSILRIQQVVRGDSAAYFCATPRGASSTDTQYFGPGTRLTVL.

The chain combines TRBV28 with TRBJ1-5, with a possible D match to TRBD1 (6 bases). V shed 3 bases and J shed 3 bases, with 12 bases lying between them. Germline V gene lookup returns CDR1 MDHEN and CDR2 SYDVKM. The CDR3 length is 15 residues. The CDR3 loop is CASSFLDSYNQPQHF. The CDR3 coding sequence is TGTGCCAGCAGTTTTTTGGACAGTTACAATCAGCCCCAGCATTTT.

This clone showed up just a few times. This chain links TRBV28 with TRBJ2-1; D possibly corresponds to TRBD1 (5 bases). The germline V and J ends were trimmed by 2 bases and 8 bases, with 10 bases remaining between them. CDR3 length: 13 residues. Looked up from germline, CDR1 is MDHEN and CDR2 is SYDVKM. The CDR3 protein is CASSLTRVDEQFF. In DNA form, the CDR3 reads TGTGCCAGCAGTTTAACCAGGGTAGATGAGCAGTTCTTC.

The genes are TRBV5-1 and TRBJ2-6, with D uncertain. The V end lost 5 bases, the J end lost 3 bases, and 12 bases lay between the germline ends. CDR1 SGHRS and CDR2 YFSETQ come from the germline V gene. CDR3 length equals 15 residues. The CDR3: CASRAVLGGANVLTF. CDR3 DNA: TGCGCCAGCAGGGCGGTCCTTGGTGGGGCCAACGTCCTGACTTTC.